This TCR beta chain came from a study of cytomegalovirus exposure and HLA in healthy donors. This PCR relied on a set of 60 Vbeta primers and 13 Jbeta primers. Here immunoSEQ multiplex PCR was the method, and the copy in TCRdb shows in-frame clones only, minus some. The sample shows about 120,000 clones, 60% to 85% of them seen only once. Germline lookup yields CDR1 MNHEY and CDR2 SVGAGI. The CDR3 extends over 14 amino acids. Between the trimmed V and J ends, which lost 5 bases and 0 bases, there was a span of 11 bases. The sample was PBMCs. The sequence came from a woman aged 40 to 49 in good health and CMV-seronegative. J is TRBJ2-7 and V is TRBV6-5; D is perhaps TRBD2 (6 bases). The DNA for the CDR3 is TGTGCCAGCAGTGCCGGGACTGCCTCCTACGAGCAGTACTTC. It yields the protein CASSAGTASYEQYF.